These 30 T cell receptor beta chains share one sample of origin, sequenced in a study of T cells in Graves' hyperthyroidism and ophthalmopathy. The CDR3 regions of TCR beta were amplified from RNA transcripts. The HTBI primer set served for first-round RT-PCR of the TCR CDR3. TCRdb analysed the multiplex PCR reads with MiXCR anew, one entry per CDR3 protein. The data show about 510,000 distinct CDR3 sequences, 46% seen once. Source material: peripheral blood or thyroid tissue (not recorded which). These receptors came from an adult woman with Graves' disease, either hyperthyroidism or ophthalmopathy (not recorded which).

This clonotype was seen more than once but under ten times. V is TRBV5-1 and J is TRBJ2-5; weak D call: TRBD2 (5 bases). V lost 4 bases and J 0 bases, leaving 13 bases between the germline ends. There are 15 residues in the CDR3. Germline V gene sequence: CDR1 SGHRS, CDR2 YFSETQ. CDR3 sequence (DNA): TGCGCCAGCAGCGTCCGGGGAGCCTACCAAGAGACCCAGTACTTC. Encoded protein: CASSVRGAYQETQYF.

The gene calls are TRBV2 and TRBJ1-2; TRBD1 might be the D (5 bases). CDR1 SNHLY and CDR2 FYNNEI come from the germline V gene. V lost 4 bases and J 6 bases, leaving 15 bases between the germline ends. The CDR3 extends over 14 amino acids. The chain's CDR3 is CASSGQKGDDGYTF. CDR3 nucleotide sequence: TGTGCCAGCAGTGGGCAGAAAGGGGACGATGGCTACACCTTC.

The chain has TRBV9 and TRBJ1-4, with D perhaps matching TRBD1 (6 bases). The germline V gene has CDR1 SGDLS and CDR2 YYNGEE. This CDR3 contains 13 residues. V lost 0 bases to trimming and J lost 6 bases, with 6 bases between them. Here the CDR3 reads CASSVGTDEKLFF. CDR3 in DNA: TGTGCCAGCAGCGTAGGGACAGATGAAAAACTGTTTTTT.

The J gene is TRBJ2-5, the V gene TRBV7-9, with 10 positions matching TRBD2. The CDR3 loop spans 16 amino acids. Germline CDR1 reads SEHNR; CDR2 reads FQNEAQ (reference sequence). Losses at the gene ends were 5 bases for V and 4 bases for J; bases not matched to a gene: 10. The CDR3 DNA reads as TGTGCCAGCAGCAAACCAAGCGGGAGGGGATCAGAGACCCAGTACTTC. Translating gives CASSKPSGRGSETQYF.

This clonotype came up many times. The chain uses TRBV9 and TRBJ2-2, with D uncertain. Germline-derived CDR1 and CDR2 are SGDLS and YYNGEE. The V and J ends lost 0 bases and 6 bases respectively, with 3 bases between them. This CDR3 spans 12 amino acids. CDR3 in amino acids: CASSVVAGELFF. The CDR3 DNA follows: TGTGCCAGCAGCGTAGTGGCCGGGGAGCTGTTTTTT. The full variable domain, in which reference TRBV9 and TRBJ2-2 provide the parts outside the CDR3, is DSGVTQTPKHLITATGQRVTLRCSPRSGDLSVYWYQQSLDQGLQFLIQYYNGEERAKGNILERFSAQQFPDLHSELNLSSLELGDSALYFCASSVVAGELFFGEGSRLTVL.

This clonotype appeared many times. The chain employs TRBV5-5 and TRBJ2-5; D is unclear. CDR1 and CDR2 (germline): SGHKS, YYEKEE (reference sequence). The CDR3 is 14 residues long. Trimming shortened V by 3 bases and J by 5 bases, and 14 bases separated the two germline ends. The CDR3 DNA sequence: TGTGCCAGCAGCTCAACCGGTACTCGGGAGACCCAGTACTTC. Translated: CASSSTGTRETQYF.

The V call is TRBV7-9, the J call TRBJ2-7, with D unresolved. CDR3 length: 17 amino acids. The germline V gene encodes CDR1 SEHNR and CDR2 FQNEAQ (reference sequence). Trimming shortened V by 0 bases and J by 0 bases, and 15 bases separated the two germline ends. CDR3 DNA: TGTGCCAGCAGCTTAGCCCGCGGACGTACGAGCTCCTACGAGCAGTACTTC. Translated, it gives CASSLARGRTSSYEQYF.

J is TRBJ1-2 and V is TRBV2; the D gene is possibly TRBD1 (5 bases). Germline V gene lookup returns CDR1 SNHLY and CDR2 FYNNEI. This CDR3 spans 9 amino acids. V lost 8 bases to trimming and J lost 13 bases, with 11 bases between them. For the CDR3, the DNA is TGTGCCAGCGGACGGGACCCCACCTTC. Protein product: CASGRDPTF.

This clonotype was counted a few times. A much larger clone differs from this one at a single base, so this may be a read error. The conserved final phenylalanine or tryptophan is absent from the CDR3, which likely points to a read error. This chain joins TRBV9 and TRBJ2-7, with 8 nucleotides matching TRBD2. This CDR3 has 15 residues. Germline CDR1 and CDR2: SGDLS and YYNGEE. Germline trimming cut 4 bases from V and 0 bases from J; bases unmatched to any gene: 6. This chain's CDR3 is CASSPTGTSSYEQYL. The CDR3 DNA reads TGTGCCAGCAGCCCCACCGGGACTAGCTCCTACGAGCAGTACCTC.

There are a few counts of this clonotype. V gene TRBV7-8 combines with J gene TRBJ1-1, with D possibly matching TRBD1 (6 bases). The germline CDR1 and CDR2 sequences are SGHVS and FQNEAQ. The CDR3 covers 15 residues. V was trimmed by 1 base and J by 4 bases, leaving 13 bases between them. CDR3 in amino acids: CASSLVGGGSTEAFF. The CDR3 bases are TGTGCCAGCAGCTTAGTAGGGGGAGGGAGCACTGAAGCTTTCTTT.

This clonotype was observed many times. V gene TRBV20-1 combines with J gene TRBJ1-4, with D maybe TRBD1 (5 bases). Trimming shortened V by 4 bases and J by 0 bases, and 9 bases separated the two germline ends. The CDR3 length is 14 residues. The germline CDR1 and CDR2 sequences are DFQATT and SNEGSKA (reference sequence). The CDR3: CSATPTATNEKLFF. The DNA of the CDR3 is TGCAGTGCTACGCCGACAGCAACTAATGAAAAACTGTTTTTT.

The V and J genes are TRBV6-5 and TRBJ2-7, with 12 bases aligning to TRBD2. The CDR3 spans 15 residues. V was clipped by 5 bases and J by 2 bases; unmatched bases: 4. Germline CDR1 MNHEY, CDR2 SVGAGI. CDR3 sequence: CASSKTSGGPYEQYF. In DNA, the CDR3 is TGTGCCAGCAGTAAGACTAGCGGGGGCCCCTACGAGCAGTACTTC.

This clonotype was seen at least ten times. The chain employs TRBV15 and TRBJ2-7; perhaps D is TRBD1 or TRBD2 (6 bases each). The CDR3 totals 13 residues. V dropped 5 bases and J dropped 10 bases, with 18 bases sitting between them. CDR1 is LNHNV and CDR2 is YYDKDF in the germline V gene (reference sequence). This CDR3 reads CATSGSEGGLQYF. The DNA for the CDR3 is TGTGCCACCAGCGGCAGTGAAGGGGGGCTTCAGTACTTC.

The J gene is TRBJ1-2, the V gene TRBV9, with D maybe TRBD1 (6 bases). With 2 bases removed from V and 2 bases from J, the gap between germline ends came to 13 bases. The CDR3 extends over 15 amino acids. CDR1 is SGDLS and CDR2 is YYNGEE in the germline V gene. CDR3 sequence reads: CASSVSLDRNYGYTF. The DNA for the CDR3 is TGTGCCAGCAGCGTCAGCCTGGACAGAAACTATGGCTACACCTTC.

This clonotype showed up many times. The rearrangement links TRBV7-3 to TRBJ2-2; 7 nucleotides align to TRBD1. CDR1 and CDR2 (germline): SGHTA, FQGTGA. V trimming: 8 bases; J trimming: 7 bases; junction bases outside the gene matches: 10. The CDR3 extends over 14 amino acids. CDR3 sequence: CASSLGQGVGELFF. For the CDR3, the DNA is TGTGCCAGCTCACTGGGCCAGGGGGTCGGGGAGCTGTTTTTT.

This chain connects TRBV29-1 to TRBJ2-7; D possibly corresponds to TRBD2 (7 bases). Germline assignment: CDR1 SQVTM and CDR2 ANQGSEA. The V and J ends lost 5 bases and 4 bases respectively, with 18 bases between them. The CDR3 is made up of 14 amino acids. The CDR3 region has the DNA TGCAGCGTTTGGGGAGGGGGAACAGTGTACGAGCAGTACTTC. Translated, it gives CSVWGGGTVYEQYF.

The chain recombines TRBV4-1 with TRBJ2-7, with 8 bases that match TRBD2. The CDR3 totals 15 residues. Germline V gene lookup returns CDR1 MGHRA and CDR2 YSYEKL. V dropped 6 bases and J dropped 4; count of bases not matched to a gene: 11. CDR3 in amino acids: CASRLHTSGAYEQYF. The CDR3 DNA reads TGCGCCAGCAGGCTCCATACTAGCGGAGCGTACGAGCAGTACTTC.

This clonotype was detected many times. The CDR3 DNA reads as TGTGCCAGCAGCTCGGCCTATTCGGAGACCCAGTACTTC. Translation gives CASSSAYSETQYF. The chain has TRBV7-2 and TRBJ2-5, with D hard to call. V was clipped by 4 bases and J by 5 bases, with 11 bases between them. CDR1 is SGHTA and CDR2 is FQGNSA in the germline V gene. The CDR3 has 13 residues. Complete variable domain (other parts from reference TRBV7-2 and TRBJ2-5): GAGVSQSPSNKVTEKGKDVELRCDPISGHTALYWYRQSLGQGLEFLIYFQGNSAPDKSGLPSDRFSAERTGGSVSTLTIQRTQQEDSAVYLCASSSAYSETQYFGPGTRLLVL.

With regard to this clonotype: A read error may produce the germline difference seen at one junction end. In DNA, the CDR3 is TGTGCCAGCAGCGTAGTAGCTAGCGTAAACCAAGGGACCCAGTACTTC. Translated, it gives CASSVVASVNQGTQYF. The J gene is TRBJ2-5, the V gene TRBV9; TRBD2 is a possible D gene (6 bases). Germline CDR1 SGDLS, CDR2 YYNGEE. This CDR3 is 16 amino acids long. Together with reference TRBV9 and TRBJ2-5, the CDR3 gives the full variable domain: DSGVTQTPKHLITATGQRVTLRCSPRSGDLSVYWYQQSLDQGLQFLIQYYNGEERAKGNILERFSAQQFPDLHSELNLSSLELGDSALYFCASSVVASVNQGTQYFGPGTRLLVL.

In its sample, this clonotype was seen many times. DNA for the CDR3: TGCAGTGCTAGAGTGGGGACCGCTCGCACTGAAGCTTTCTTT. Its protein is CSARVGTARTEAFF. The chain combines TRBV20-1 with TRBJ1-1; D may be TRBD1 (5 bases). Trimming removed 1 base at V and 4 bases at J, with 13 bases between. This CDR3 is built from 14 residues. Looked up from germline, CDR1 is DFQATT and CDR2 is SNEGSKA (reference sequence).

This clonotype was recorded only once. This sequence may be a read error, since a much larger clone differs from it by one base. This is likely a read error, given that the CDR3 carries no conserved phenylalanine or tryptophan at its end. This chain connects TRBV20-1 to TRBJ2-7; unclear D gene. Germline assignment: CDR1 DFQATT and CDR2 SNEGSKA (reference sequence). The CDR3 contains 14 residues. The ends were cut back, 0 bases at V and 2 bases at J, with 11 bases in the middle. The CDR3 region has the DNA TGCAGTGCTAGAGATCTTCTTAATGCCTACGAGCAGTACCTC. It translates to CSARDLLNAYEQYL.

This clonotype appeared many times. The genes are TRBV7-3 and TRBJ2-2; D gene uncertain. V lost 5 bases and J 6 bases, leaving 7 bases between the germline ends. The CDR3 runs 12 residues. Germline V gives CDR1 SGHTA, CDR2 FQGTGA. CDR3 sequence: CASSPRSGELFF. The CDR3 coding sequence is TGTGCCAGCAGCCCACGGTCCGGGGAGCTGTTTTTT.

This clonotype has a handful of counts. The chain links TRBV7-3 to TRBJ1-1; D may be TRBD1 (6 bases). Germline loops: CDR1 SGHTA, CDR2 FQGTGA. V was pared by 3 bases and J by 7 bases, with 12 bases between. The CDR3 covers 13 residues. CDR3 sequence: CASSFGGTNEAFF. In DNA, the CDR3 is TGTGCCAGCAGCTTCGGGGGCACTAATGAAGCTTTCTTT.

This clonotype was seen repeatedly, ten times or more. The V call is TRBV11-2, the J call TRBJ2-5; the D is unclear. Per germline, CDR1 SGHAT and CDR2 FQNNGV. The CDR3 is 16 amino acids. V was cut by 3 bases and J by 0 bases, with 14 bases left in between. The DNA for the CDR3 is TGTGCCAGCAGCTTTTTTCTCACCGCGGACCAAGAGACCCAGTACTTC. It is translated as CASSFFLTADQETQYF.

This clonotype was counted a single time. The CDR3 DNA reads as TGTGCCAGCAGCTTAGATGTGGGAGAGCAGTACTTC. This codes for CASSLDVGEQYF. The chain carries TRBV7-2 and TRBJ2-7; D call uncertain. CDR3 size: 12 residues. Per the germline V gene, CDR1 is SGHTA and CDR2 is FQGNSA. The V and J ends lost 1 base and 7 bases respectively, with 8 bases between them.

The CDR3 DNA is TGTGCCAGCACAGGGGGTCAAGAGACCCAGTACTTC. Protein sequence: CASTGGQETQYF. This sequence joins TRBV6-1 and TRBJ2-5; TRBD1 aligns across 7 bases. The ends lost 7 bases at V and 2 bases at J; junction bases unmatched: 1. Germline V gene sequence: CDR1 MNHNS, CDR2 SASEGT. The CDR3 loop spans 12 amino acids.

This rearrangement joins TRBV9 to TRBJ2-7; D possibly corresponds to TRBD1 (5 bases). The CDR3 has 12 residues. Germline lookup yields CDR1 SGDLS and CDR2 YYNGEE. V was clipped by 5 bases and J by 6 bases, with 12 bases between them. DNA of the CDR3: TGTGCCAGCAGTATCAGGGTAGGCGAGCAGTACTTC. Its translation: CASSIRVGEQYF.

The chain joins TRBV11-2 to TRBJ1-3, with D maybe TRBD1 (6 bases). In germline, CDR1 is SGHAT, CDR2 FQNNGV. V gave up 5 bases and J gave up 0 bases, with 20 bases separating them. This CDR3 has 18 residues. CDR3 sequence: CASSKIGQCYLSGNTIYF. The CDR3 DNA is TGTGCCAGCAGCAAAATAGGACAGTGCTATCTCTCTGGAAACACCATATATTTT.

The J gene is TRBJ1-4, the V gene TRBV7-9; TRBD1 matches 7 bases. V was pared by 5 bases and J by 3 bases, with 3 bases of the junction left unmatched. The length of the CDR3 is 14 residues. Germline V lookup: CDR1 SEHNR, CDR2 FQNEAQ (reference sequence). The CDR3 region has the DNA TGTGCCAGCAGCCCCGGACAGGCTAATGAAAAACTGTTTTTT. Protein product: CASSPGQANEKLFF.

This clonotype came up many times. The chain has TRBV2 and TRBJ1-5; possibly TRBD1 for D (5 bases). V was shortened by 8 bases and J by 5 bases, with 16 bases between the two germline ends. Germline CDR1 reads SNHLY; CDR2 reads FYNNEI. This CDR3 has 14 amino acids. In DNA, the CDR3 is TGTGCCAGCCAGGACACATTCCTCCATCAGCCCCAGCATTTT. The encoded protein is CASQDTFLHQPQHF.